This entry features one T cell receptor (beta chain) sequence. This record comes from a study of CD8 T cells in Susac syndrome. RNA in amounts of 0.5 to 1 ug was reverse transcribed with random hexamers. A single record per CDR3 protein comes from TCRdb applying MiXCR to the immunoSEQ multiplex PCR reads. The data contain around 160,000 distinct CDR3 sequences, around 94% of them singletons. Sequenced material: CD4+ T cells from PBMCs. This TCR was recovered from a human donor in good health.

CDR3 DNA sequence: TGTGCCTGGATCTCCGGGGATAATTCACCCCTCCACTTT. Translating it yields CAWISGDNSPLHF. The chain carries TRBV30 and TRBJ1-6; D gene unclear. The CDR3 has 13 residues. Germline CDR1 reads GTSNPN; CDR2 reads SVGIG (reference sequence). V shed 4 bases and J shed 5 bases, with 9 bases lying between them.